This T cell receptor beta chain was captured in a study of blood T cell repertoires in COVID-19. Overall study context: COVID-19 samples, acute and convalescent, were from the United States, Italy and Spain. PBMCs, B-cell-depleted T cells, or T cells provided the cDNA or gDNA that made up the material.

The germline V gene encodes CDR1 LNHNV and CDR2 YYDKDF (reference sequence). This CDR3 has 18 residues. With 0 bases removed from V and 12 bases from J, the gap between germline ends came to 24 bases. As handled by the study authors: Reference gene primer amplification yielded estimated nucleated cell counts. Sequencing used immunoSEQ multiplex PCR; TCRdb keeps in-frame clones, though not all of them. The V and J calls and clone size are taken from that table; D and trimming were inferred from the DNA. The sample includes 250,000 to 300,000 clones, approximately 81% of them seen just once. This TCR came from a woman in her sixties with active or convalescent COVID-19. The sample taken for sequencing was peripheral blood. This chain joins TRBV15 and TRBJ2-6; D uncertain. CDR3 DNA: TGTGCCACCAGCAGAGATACCCCACCCAAGTCCCCCGGTGGCGTCCTGACTTTC. Translated, it gives CATSRDTPPKSPGGVLTF.